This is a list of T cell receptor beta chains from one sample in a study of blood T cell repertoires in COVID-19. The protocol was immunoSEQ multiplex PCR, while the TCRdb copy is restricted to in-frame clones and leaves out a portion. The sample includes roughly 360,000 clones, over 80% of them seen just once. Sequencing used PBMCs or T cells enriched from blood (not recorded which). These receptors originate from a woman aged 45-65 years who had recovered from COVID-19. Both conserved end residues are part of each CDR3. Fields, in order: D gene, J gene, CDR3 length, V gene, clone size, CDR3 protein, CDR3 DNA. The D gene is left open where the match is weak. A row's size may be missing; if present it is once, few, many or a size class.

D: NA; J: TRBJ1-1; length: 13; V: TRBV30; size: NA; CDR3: CAWSGQTNTEAFF; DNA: TGTGCCTGGAGTGGCCAGACAAACACTGAAGCTTTCTTT
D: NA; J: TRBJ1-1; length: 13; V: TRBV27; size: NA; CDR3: CASSFRGNTEAFF; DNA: TGTGCCAGCAGTTTCAGGGGGAACACTGAAGCTTTCTTT
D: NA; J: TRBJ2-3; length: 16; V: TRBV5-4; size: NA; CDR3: CASSKGGAGGTDTQYF; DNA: TGTGCCAGCAGCAAAGGGGGGGCCGGGGGCACAGATACGCAGTATTTT
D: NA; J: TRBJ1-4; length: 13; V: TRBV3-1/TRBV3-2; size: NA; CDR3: CASSPLPDEKLFF; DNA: TGTGCCAGCAGCCCTCTTCCGGATGAAAAACTGTTTTTT
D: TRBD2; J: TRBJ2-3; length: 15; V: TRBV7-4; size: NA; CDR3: CASSLKREGSDTQYF; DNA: TGTGCCAGCAGCTTAAAACGGGAGGGGTCAGATACGCAGTATTTT
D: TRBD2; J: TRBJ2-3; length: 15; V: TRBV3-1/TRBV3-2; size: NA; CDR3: CASSPRTSSSDTQYF; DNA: TGTGCCAGCAGCCCGAGGACTAGCAGCTCAGATACGCAGTATTTT
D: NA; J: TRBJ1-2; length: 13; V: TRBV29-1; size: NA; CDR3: CSAQAGPNYGYTF; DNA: TGCAGTGCCCAGGCAGGGCCTAACTATGGCTACACCTTC
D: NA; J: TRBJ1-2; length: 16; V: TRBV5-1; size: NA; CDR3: CASSRNPRQDLYGYTF; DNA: TGCGCCAGCAGCCGAAACCCGCGACAGGATCTCTATGGCTACACCTTC
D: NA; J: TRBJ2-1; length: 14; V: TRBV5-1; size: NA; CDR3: CASSAGDSYNEQFF; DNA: TGCGCCAGCAGCGCGGGTGACTCCTACAATGAGCAGTTCTTC
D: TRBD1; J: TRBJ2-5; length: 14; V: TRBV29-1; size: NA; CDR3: CSVPGRGNWETQYF; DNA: TGCAGCGTTCCCGGCAGGGGGAACTGGGAGACCCAGTACTTC
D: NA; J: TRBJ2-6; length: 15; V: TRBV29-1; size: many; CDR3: CSVQPGPGGMDVLTF; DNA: TGCAGCGTCCAGCCCGGCCCGGGTGGCATGGACGTCCTGACTTTC
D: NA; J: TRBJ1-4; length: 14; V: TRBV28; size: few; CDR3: CASSGERGFGKLFF; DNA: TGTGCCAGCAGTGGAGAGAGAGGCTTCGGAAAACTGTTTTTT
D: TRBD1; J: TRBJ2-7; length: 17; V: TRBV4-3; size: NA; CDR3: CASSQDEGQGTPYEQYF; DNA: TGCGCCAGCAGCCAAGATGAGGGACAGGGGACCCCCTACGAGCAGTACTTC
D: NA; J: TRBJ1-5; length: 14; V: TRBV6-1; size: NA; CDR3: CASSDRQVNQPQHF; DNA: TGTGCCAGCAGTGACAGACAGGTTAATCAGCCCCAGCATTTT
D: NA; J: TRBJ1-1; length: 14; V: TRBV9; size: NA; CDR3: CASSVQQTNTEAFF; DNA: TGTGCCAGCAGCGTACAACAGACGAACACTGAAGCTTTCTTT
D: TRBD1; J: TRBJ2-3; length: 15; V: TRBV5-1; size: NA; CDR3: CASSPPGQSTDTQYF; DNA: TGCGCCAGCAGCCCCCCGGGACAGAGCACAGATACGCAGTATTTT
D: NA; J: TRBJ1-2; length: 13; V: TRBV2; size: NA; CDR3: CASTGSLLYGYTF; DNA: TGTGCCAGCACGGGTAGTTTACTCTATGGCTACACCTTC
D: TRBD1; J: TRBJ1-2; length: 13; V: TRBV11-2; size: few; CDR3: CASSRDRGYGYTF; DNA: TGTGCCAGCAGCAGAGACAGGGGATATGGCTACACCTTC
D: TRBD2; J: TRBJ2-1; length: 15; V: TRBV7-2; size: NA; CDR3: CASSLATSRYNEQFF; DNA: TGTGCCAGCAGCTTAGCGACTAGCAGATACAATGAGCAGTTCTTC
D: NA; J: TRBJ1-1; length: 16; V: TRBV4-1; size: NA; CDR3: CASSQDHHRLNTEAFF; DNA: TGCGCCAGCAGCCAAGATCATCACAGGTTGAACACTGAAGCTTTCTTT
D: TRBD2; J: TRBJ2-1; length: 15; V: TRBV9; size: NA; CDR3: CASNEGTSGRDEQFF; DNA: TGTGCCAGCAACGAGGGGACTAGCGGGAGAGATGAGCAGTTCTTC
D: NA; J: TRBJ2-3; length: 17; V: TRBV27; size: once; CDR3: CASMAVTTWGSADTQYF; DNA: TGTGCCAGCATGGCGGTAACGACGTGGGGCTCCGCAGATACGCAGTATTTT
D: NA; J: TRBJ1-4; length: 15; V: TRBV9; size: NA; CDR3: CASSVSTGFNEKLFF; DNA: TGTGCCAGCAGCGTGTCGACAGGTTTTAATGAAAAACTGTTTTTT
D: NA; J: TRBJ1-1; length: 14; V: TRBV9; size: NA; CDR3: CASSVDSTNTEAFF; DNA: TGTGCCAGCAGCGTGGACTCTACGAACACTGAAGCTTTCTTT
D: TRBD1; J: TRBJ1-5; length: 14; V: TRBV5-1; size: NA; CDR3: CASSPGQGNQPQHF; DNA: TGCGCCAGCAGCCCCGGACAGGGCAATCAGCCCCAGCATTTT
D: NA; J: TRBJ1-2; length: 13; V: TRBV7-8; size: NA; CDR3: CASSPAGGGGYTF; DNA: TGTGCCAGCAGCCCCGCGGGGGGAGGAGGCTACACCTTC
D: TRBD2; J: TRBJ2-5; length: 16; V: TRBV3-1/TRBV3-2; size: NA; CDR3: CASSQETSAPIKTQYF; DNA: TGTGCCAGCAGCCAAGAGACTAGCGCTCCCATCAAGACCCAGTACTTC
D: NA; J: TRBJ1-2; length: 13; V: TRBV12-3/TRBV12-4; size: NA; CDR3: CASERGGLGGYTF; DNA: TGTGCCAGCGAGAGGGGGGGGTTGGGTGGCTACACCTTC
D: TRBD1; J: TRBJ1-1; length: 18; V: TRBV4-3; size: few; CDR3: CASSQDPPGPGGYTEAFF; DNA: TGCGCCAGCAGCCAAGATCCCCCAGGGCCAGGGGGTTATACTGAAGCTTTCTTT
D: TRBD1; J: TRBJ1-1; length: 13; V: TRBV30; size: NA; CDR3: CAWTPGQGAQAFF; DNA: TGTGCCTGGACCCCGGGACAGGGGGCGCAGGCTTTCTTT
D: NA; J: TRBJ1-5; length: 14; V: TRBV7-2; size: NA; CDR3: CASSLVGGQSDLVF; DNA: TGTGCCAGCAGCTTAGTAGGCGGACAGTCCGACTTGGTTTTT
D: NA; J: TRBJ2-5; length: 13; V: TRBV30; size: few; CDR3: CAWGRQTLKTQYF; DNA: TGTGCCTGGGGTCGTCAGACTTTGAAGACCCAGTACTTC
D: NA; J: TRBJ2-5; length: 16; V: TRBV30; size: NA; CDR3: CAWSVGNLRGQETQYF; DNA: TGTGCCTGGAGTGTAGGTAACCTCCGGGGGCAAGAGACCCAGTACTTC
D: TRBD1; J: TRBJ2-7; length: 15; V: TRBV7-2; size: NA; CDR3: CASSLEGQGAYEQYF; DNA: TGTGCCAGCAGCTTAGAAGGACAGGGAGCCTACGAGCAGTACTTC
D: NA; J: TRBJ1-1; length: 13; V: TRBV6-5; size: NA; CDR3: CASTRGAGTEAFF; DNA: TGTGCCAGCACCCGCGGCGCCGGCACTGAAGCTTTCTTT
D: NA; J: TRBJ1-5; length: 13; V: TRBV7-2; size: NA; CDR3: CASSLGPNQPQHF; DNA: TGTGCCAGCAGCTTAGGGCCTAATCAGCCCCAGCATTTT
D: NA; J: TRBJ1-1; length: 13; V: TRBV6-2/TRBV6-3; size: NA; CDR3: CASSYYGNTEAFF; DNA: TGTGCCAGCAGTTACTACGGGAACACTGAAGCTTTCTTT
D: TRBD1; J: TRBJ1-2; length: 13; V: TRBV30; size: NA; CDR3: CAWSRDRGYGYTF; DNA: TGTGCCTGGAGCCGGGACAGGGGCTATGGCTACACCTTC
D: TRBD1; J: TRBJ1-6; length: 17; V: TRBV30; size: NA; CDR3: CAWTSTGGSSYNSPLHF; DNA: TGTGCCTGGACCTCTACAGGGGGCAGCTCCTATAATTCACCCCTCCACTTT
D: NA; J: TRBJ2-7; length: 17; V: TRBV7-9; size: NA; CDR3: CASSLSGRGLLPYEQYF; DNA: TGTGCCAGCAGCCTCTCGGGGCGGGGCCTCCTCCCCTACGAGCAGTACTTC
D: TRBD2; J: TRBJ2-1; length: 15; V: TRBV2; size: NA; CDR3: CASTRTSGDYNEQFF; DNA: TGTGCCAGCACCAGGACTAGCGGGGATTACAATGAGCAGTTCTTC
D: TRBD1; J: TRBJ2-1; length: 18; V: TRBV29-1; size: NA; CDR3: CSVEDQFSGRGYYNEQFF; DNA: TGCAGCGTTGAAGATCAATTTTCGGGCAGGGGGTACTACAATGAGCAGTTCTTC
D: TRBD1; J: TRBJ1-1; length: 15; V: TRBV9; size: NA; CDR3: CASSVDPTGVTEAFF; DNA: TGTGCCAGCAGCGTAGACCCGACAGGGGTCACTGAAGCTTTCTTT
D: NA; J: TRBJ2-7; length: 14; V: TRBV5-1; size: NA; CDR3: CASSSPGGGGEQYF; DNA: TGCGCCAGCAGCTCCCCTGGGGGAGGTGGCGAGCAGTACTTC
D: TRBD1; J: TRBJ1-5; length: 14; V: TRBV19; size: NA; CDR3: CASRQGALDQPQHF; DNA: TGTGCCAGCAGACAGGGGGCCCTTGATCAGCCCCAGCATTTT
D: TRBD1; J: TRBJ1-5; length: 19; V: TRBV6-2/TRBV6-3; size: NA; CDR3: CASSYSDLRQGKGLQPQHF; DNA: TGTGCCAGCAGTTACTCCGACCTGAGACAGGGGAAGGGGCTTCAGCCCCAGCATTTT
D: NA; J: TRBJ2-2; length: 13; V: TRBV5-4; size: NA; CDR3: CASSPLDTGELFF; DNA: TGTGCCAGCAGCCCCCTCGACACCGGGGAGCTGTTTTTT